This entry lists 24 T cell receptor beta chains sequenced from one sample in a study of blood T cells in healthy people across ages. Combining a sample-barcoded 5' primer with a J-beta primer mix, a second PCR ran for roughly 7 to 12 cycles. MiXCR, run by TCRdb on the 5' RACE reads, gives a single entry per CDR3 protein. The sample has more than 800,000 distinct CDR3 sequences, more than 35% seen once. Sequences were obtained from blood. The receptor set was obtained from a woman aged 55-70 years in good health.

The rearrangement links TRBV7-2 to TRBJ2-1; the D is unclear. Germline values: CDR1 SGHTA, CDR2 FQGNSA. The CDR3 runs to 12 residues. V lost 5 bases, J lost 9 bases, and 11 bases lay in between. In DNA form, the CDR3 reads TGTGCCAGCAGCCCGCTGCAACCTGAGCAGTTCTTC. As protein: CASSPLQPEQFF.

This chain links TRBV29-1 with TRBJ2-7; possible D gene TRBD2, 5 bases. The germline CDR1 and CDR2 sequences are SQVTM and ANQGSEA. This CDR3 has 14 amino acids. Trimming removed 4 bases from V and 2 bases from J, with 15 bases in between. The CDR3 reads CSVVWRTYPYEQYF. DNA for the CDR3: TGCAGCGTTGTATGGAGGACCTACCCCTACGAGCAGTACTTC.

The J gene is TRBJ1-5, the V gene TRBV20-1, with D unresolved. Germline V gene data show CDR1 as DFQATT and CDR2 as SNEGSKA (reference sequence). V dropped 3 bases and J dropped 4 bases, with 22 bases sitting between them. The CDR3 runs 17 residues. Here the CDR3 DNA reads TGCAGTGCTAGCCTACAAGGCGCTTGGGGAGTAAATCAGCCCCAGCATTTT. This translates into CSASLQGAWGVNQPQHF.

The chain joins TRBV7-9 to TRBJ2-1, with a possible D match to TRBD1 (7 bases). From germline, CDR1 is SEHNR and CDR2 FQNEAQ (reference sequence). CDR3 length: 14 amino acids. The V gene lost 1 base and the J gene lost 8 bases, with 12 bases spanning the gap. The DNA of the CDR3 is TGTGCCAGCAGCTTAGTGGCCAGGGGGGATGAGCAGTTCTTC. It yields the protein CASSLVARGDEQFF.

This chain joins TRBV2 and TRBJ1-2; TRBD1 is a possible D gene (5 bases). CDR1 is SNHLY and CDR2 is FYNNEI in the germline V gene. Deletions cut 4 bases from V and 1 base from J, with 13 bases between. CDR3 length equals 15 residues. The CDR3 sequence is CASSGGRDFNYGYTF. The CDR3 DNA is TGTGCCAGCAGTGGGGGCCGAGACTTTAACTATGGCTACACCTTC.

The chain uses TRBV20-1 and TRBJ2-4; 7 positions match TRBD1. This CDR3 is built from 11 residues. Losses at the gene ends were 6 bases for V and 13 bases for J; bases not matched to a gene: 9. Germline lookup yields CDR1 DFQATT and CDR2 SNEGSKA (reference sequence). The CDR3 sequence: CSAQQGNEQYF. The CDR3, as DNA: TGCAGTGCCCAACAGGGGAATGAGCAGTACTTC.

This clonotype was counted many times. This CDR3 is CSVETQGLGKIYEQYF. As DNA, the CDR3 is TGCAGCGTTGAGACCCAGGGGCTGGGGAAAATCTACGAGCAGTACTTC. V is TRBV29-1 and J is TRBJ2-7, with D possibly matching TRBD1 (6 bases). CDR3 length: 16 amino acids. CDR1 and CDR2 (germline): SQVTM, ANQGSEA. Trimming took 3 bases from V and 3 from J, leaving 21 bases between them.

V is TRBV28 and J is TRBJ2-7; 9 nucleotides agree with TRBD1. The DNA end favors TRBJ2-4, so the J call may be wrong. Per the germline V gene, CDR1 is MDHEN and CDR2 is SYDVKM. The CDR3 has 13 amino acids. The CDR3 DNA reads as TGTGCCAGCATCGGGACAGGGCGGAACATTCAGTACTTC. Its protein product is CASIGTGRNIQYF.

V gene TRBV6-1 combines with J gene TRBJ2-4; 12 nucleotides align to TRBD2. This CDR3 has 18 amino acids. Germline V gene sequence: CDR1 MNHNS, CDR2 SASEGT. V was clipped by 9 bases and J by 1 base; unmatched bases: 13. The CDR3 coding sequence is TGTGCCAGGACTAGCGGGAGTGGGACCGATTTGGCCAAAAACATTCAGTACTTC. Encoded protein: CARTSGSGTDLAKNIQYF.

The rearrangement links TRBV27 to TRBJ1-1; a weak D match, TRBD1 (5 bases). The CDR3 runs to 13 residues. From germline, CDR1 is MNHEY and CDR2 SMNVEV (reference sequence). With 8 bases removed from V and 3 bases from J, the gap between germline ends came to 13 bases. The CDR3 DNA reads TGTGCCAGCGGAGGGGAAGGGTACACTGAAGCTTTCTTT. It yields the protein CASGGEGYTEAFF.

Only one count was recorded for this clonotype. V is TRBV7-9 and J is TRBJ1-6; D might be TRBD1 (6 bases). V gave up 4 bases and J gave up 6 bases, with 19 bases separating them. Germline CDR1 reads SEHNR; CDR2 reads FQNEAQ (reference sequence). This CDR3 spans 17 amino acids. The chain's CDR3 is CASSSSGIRRGNSPLHF. CDR3 coding DNA: TGTGCCAGCAGCTCTTCAGGTATTCGCAGGGGTAATTCACCCCTCCACTTT.

This clonotype has only a few counts. The chain joins TRBV12-3 or TRBV12-4 to TRBJ2-5, with no clear D. Gene TRBJ2-7 matches the end of the DNA better, so the J call may be wrong. The CDR3 runs to 13 residues. The CDR3 nucleotides are TGTGCCAGCAGTACGCGGTTATCCTACGAGCAGTACTTC. Amino acids: CASSTRLSYEQYF.

V and J are TRBV7-9 and TRBJ2-4; 10 bases fit TRBD2. The CDR3 totals 15 residues. The trim removed 2 bases at V and 13 bases at J, leaving 11 bases unmatched. The germline V gene has CDR1 SEHNR and CDR2 FQNEAQ (reference sequence). The CDR3 region has the DNA TGTGCCAGCAGCTTAACACTAGCGGGGTCTTATGAGCAGTACTTC. Translated, it gives CASSLTLAGSYEQYF.

This clonotype was seen only a few times. The chain couples TRBV5-1 to TRBJ2-5; TRBD1 agrees at 9 bases. V lost 3 bases, J lost 2 bases, and 5 bases stayed unmatched. Germline loops: CDR1 SGHRS, CDR2 YFSETQ. The CDR3 is 15 residues long. CDR3 protein: CASSYTGTGQETQYF. Written as DNA, the CDR3 is TGCGCCAGCAGCTACACCGGGACAGGGCAAGAGACCCAGTACTTC. The variable domain in full, with the rest retrieved from reference TRBV5-1 and TRBJ2-5, is KAGVTQTPRYLIKTRGQQVTLSCSPISGHRSVSWYQQTPGQGLQFLFEYFSETQRNKGNFPGRFSGRQFSNSRSEMNVSTLELGDSALYLCASSYTGTGQETQYFGPGTRLLVL.

This clonotype occurred a few times. This chain links TRBV4-2 with TRBJ2-1, with 9 bases identical to TRBD2. Germline V gives CDR1 LGHNA, CDR2 YNFKEQ. The CDR3 length is 17 residues. With 0 bases clipped from V and 6 bases from J, the junction kept 9 bases outside the gene matches. This CDR3 is CASSQEGLAGPANEQFF. In DNA form, the CDR3 reads TGTGCCAGCAGCCAAGAGGGGCTAGCGGGACCCGCCAATGAGCAGTTCTTC.

There are a few counts of this clonotype. The chain carries TRBV20-1 and TRBJ1-4; D unclear. The CDR3 length is 16 residues. V lost 4 bases and J lost 0, with 15 bases in between. Germline CDR1 reads DFQATT; CDR2 reads SNEGSKA (reference sequence). The CDR3 DNA sequence: TGCAGTGCTATCGACCCTGGGGAGACAACTAATGAAAAACTGTTTTTT. As protein: CSAIDPGETTNEKLFF.

In its sample, this clonotype was seen many times. This sequence joins TRBV21-1 and TRBJ2-3. TRBV21-1 is described as a pseudogene. The length of the CDR3 is 14 residues. The CDR3 DNA is TGTGCCATCCCTAATGGGGCTAGCGGGGATACGCAGTATTTT. It specifies CAIPNGASGDTQYF.

This rearrangement joins TRBV27 to TRBJ1-6; D is undetermined. Deletions cut 0 bases from V and 9 bases from J, with 12 bases between. Germline V lookup: CDR1 MNHEY, CDR2 SMNVEV (reference sequence). CDR3 size: 15 residues. This chain's CDR3 is CASSLSSSPGSPLHF. The CDR3 region has the DNA TGTGCCAGCAGTTTATCTTCCTCCCCTGGTTCACCCCTCCACTTT.

A few counts support this clonotype. The genes are TRBV7-2 and TRBJ2-5; 10 bases fit TRBD2. Germline lookup yields CDR1 SGHTA and CDR2 FQGNSA. V dropped 1 base and J dropped 5; count of bases not matched to a gene: 10. The CDR3 extends over 17 amino acids. CDR3 protein: CASSLVGASGRLETQYF. The CDR3 coding sequence is TGTGCCAGCAGCTTAGTGGGGGCTAGCGGGAGACTCGAGACCCAGTACTTC.

Only a few counts were recorded for this clonotype. The CDR3 nucleotides are TGTGCCATCAGAGCGGCAGGGGGGGCCTACGAGCAGTACTTC. It translates to CAIRAAGGAYEQYF. This chain uses TRBV10-3 with TRBJ2-7, with D perhaps matching TRBD1 or TRBD2 (7 bases each). CDR1 is ENHRY, CDR2 SYGVKD, per germline. V lost 6 bases to trimming and J lost 2 bases, with 14 bases between them. CDR3 size: 14 residues.

In this sample, this clonotype turned up many times. The rearrangement links TRBV2 to TRBJ1-6, with TRBD1 matching over 12 bases. Germline V gene sequence: CDR1 SNHLY, CDR2 FYNNEI. The CDR3 is 16 amino acids. V lost 7 bases and J lost 9; bases outside the gene matches: 10. The DNA for the CDR3 is TGTGCCAGCAAACGGGACAGGGGGCAGGAAAGTTCACCCCTCCACTTT. Its protein is CASKRDRGQESSPLHF.

This clonotype was detected a few times. The rearrangement joins TRBV4-1 to TRBJ2-1, with a tentative D call TRBD2 (6 bases). Germline V gene lookup returns CDR1 MGHRA and CDR2 YSYEKL. V shed 1 base and J shed 7 bases, with 8 bases lying between them. The CDR3 has 13 residues. CDR3 bases: TGCGCCAGCAGCCAAGGCGGGGATAATGAGCAGTTCTTC. Amino acids: CASSQGGDNEQFF.

Details on this clonotype: This may come from a read error, since a much larger clone is one base off. DNA for the CDR3: TGCTGTGCTAGCAGAAAGGGGGCTGGGAACACTGAAGCTTTCTTT. It codes for CCASRKGAGNTEAFF. The J gene is TRBJ1-1, the V gene TRBV20-1, with TRBD1 identical over 7 bases. This CDR3 is 15 amino acids long. CDR1 and CDR2 (germline): DFQATT, SNEGSKA (reference sequence).

The chain combines TRBV12-3 or TRBV12-4 with TRBJ2-1; no firm D call. This CDR3 has 13 amino acids. V shed 0 bases and J shed 10 bases, with 10 bases lying between them. CDR3 sequence reads: CASSLALVYEQFF. The CDR3 bases are TGTGCCAGCAGTTTAGCCTTAGTTTACGAGCAGTTCTTC.